This TCR beta chain was identified during a study of tumor-infiltrating lymphocytes in primary liver carcinoma. The authors made TCR beta cDNA from 450 to 600 ng total RNA with a constant-region primer. ARM-PCR was slightly modified, and three nested multiplex PCR rounds with it gave rise to the TCR beta libraries. Use of TRBV1-TRBV30 forward primers with a C-beta reverse primer characterized the first two PCR rounds, which lasted roughly 9 cycles each. MiXCR, applied by TCRdb to the multiplex PCR reads, yields one record per CDR3 protein. This sample has under 200,000 distinct CDR3 sequences; over 80% occur once, and the top ten carry around 18%. A remark on this clonotype: Compared with germline, one end of the junction differs, possibly owing to a read error.

Co-extracted RNA and DNA came from roughly 20-30 mg of unsorted bulk tissue. This CDR3 is 13 amino acids long. CDR1 MNHEY and CDR2 SVGAGI come from the germline V gene. The sample comprised tumor tissue from primary liver carcinoma. The source of this sequence is a man aged 35-49 years with primary liver carcinoma and hepatitis B virus infection. The genes are TRBV6-5 and TRBJ2-2, with D possibly called TRBD1 or TRBD2 (5 bases each). CDR3 loop: CASFGGNTGELLF. Here the CDR3 DNA reads TGCGCCAGCTTTGGGGGTAACACCGGGGAGCTGTTATTT.